This TCR beta chain appears in the sequencing data of a study of shared clonotypes between healthy human individuals. Adults of Caucasian background living in Nashville, Tennessee made up all donors. CD4+ cell separation produced CD45RA+ naive and CD45RA-negative memory subsets. In the authors' methods: With immunoSEQ giving junction-only sequences and no quality scores, filtering differed. Measured with immunoSEQ multiplex PCR; TCRdb has only the in-frame clones, and not every one. The V and J calls and the clone size are those of that table, but D and trimming were determined from the DNA. The sample records some 1.5 million clones, 98% being singletons. The source material was naive CD4+ T cells sorted from blood. As to subset: CD45RA+ positively selected. The receptor comes from a man under 40 in good health.

This CDR3 is CASSSSGSGDTQYF. The CDR3 DNA reads TGTGCCAGCAGCTCTAGCGGGAGTGGGGATACGCAGTATTTT. The chain links TRBV9 to TRBJ2-3, with TRBD2 matching over 10 bases. Germline loops: CDR1 SGDLS, CDR2 YYNGEE. V dropped 4 bases and J dropped 6; count of bases not matched to a gene: 5. The CDR3 covers 14 residues.